The 2 T cell receptor beta chains reported below all come from one sample, sequenced in a study of T cell responses to AZD1222 COVID-19 vaccine. Sequencing used immunoSEQ multiplex PCR; TCRdb keeps in-frame clones, though not all of them. Of about 170,000 clones listed, over 75% are singletons. Specimen: peripheral blood, collected on day 0 of AZD1222 vaccination. These receptors all come from an adult in good health.

This sequence joins TRBV19 and TRBJ2-6, with TRBD1 matching 8 bases. Trimming at V came to 10 bases and at J to 1 base, leaving 3 bases not matched to a gene. Germline V gene lookup returns CDR1 LNHDA and CDR2 SQIVND (reference sequence). There are 14 residues in the CDR3. Written as DNA, the CDR3 is TGTGCCATCGGACAGGGTTCTGGGGCCAACGTCCTGACTTTC. It yields the protein CAIGQGSGANVLTF.

This clone appeared once. V usage is TRBV19 and J usage is TRBJ2-1; tentative D call: TRBD2 (5 bases). Germline loops: CDR1 LNHDA, CDR2 SQIVND (reference sequence). The V gene lost 2 bases and the J gene lost 8 bases, with 13 bases spanning the gap. CDR3 size: 14 residues. CDR3 in amino acids: CASSIILGDDEQFF. The CDR3 coding sequence is TGTGCCAGTAGTATAATCCTCGGGGATGATGAGCAGTTCTTC.